A single sample gave rise to the 11 T cell receptor beta chains below, sequenced in a study of T cells after yellow fever vaccination. In TCRdb, the 5' RACE reads were re-called with MiXCR into one record per CDR3 protein. The sample lists roughly 74,000 distinct CDR3 sequences, around 6.5% occurring once. Sequenced here: CD8+ T cells sorted from PBMCs, sampled 5 days after the first yellow fever vaccination. These receptors all stem from a man aged 18 to 30 who received the YFV17D yellow fever vaccine.

This clonotype was counted once. With a much larger clone just one base away, this may be a read error. V and J are TRBV7-9 and TRBJ2-1; no definite D call. This CDR3 comprises 12 residues. Germline CDR1 and CDR2: SEHNR and FQNEAQ (reference sequence). The V gene lost 1 base and the J gene lost 7 bases, with 5 bases spanning the gap. CDR3 sequence: CASSLDGNEQFF. The CDR3 region has the DNA TGTGCCAGCAGCTTAGACGGGAATGAGCAGTTCTTC.

The chain is built from TRBV4-1 and TRBJ1-5; D gene uncertain. Trimming pared 4 bases from V and 1 base from J, leaving 11 bases between. Germline loops: CDR1 MGHRA, CDR2 YSYEKL. CDR3 length equals 15 residues. In DNA form, the CDR3 reads TGCGCCAGCAGCCCCCGACATATCAGCAATCAGCCCCAGCATTTT. Translated, it gives CASSPRHISNQPQHF.

The chain joins TRBV7-6 to TRBJ2-7; a weak D match, TRBD2 (6 bases). Deletions cut 0 bases from V and 3 bases from J, with 9 bases between. The germline gives CDR1 SGHVS, CDR2 FNYEAQ. The CDR3 runs to 14 residues. The CDR3 loop is CASSLAGTGYEQYF. CDR3 DNA sequence: TGTGCCAGCAGCTTAGCAGGGACTGGCTACGAGCAGTACTTC.

This clonotype occurred a few times. The chain's CDR3 is CASSLWGGAETNEKLFF. CDR3 nucleotide sequence: TGTGCCAGCAGCTTATGGGGCGGGGCTGAAACTAATGAAAAACTGTTTTTT. The chain uses TRBV7-9 and TRBJ1-4; tentative D call: TRBD1 (5 bases). There are 17 residues in the CDR3. Per the germline V gene, CDR1 is SEHNR and CDR2 is FQNEAQ (reference sequence). With 2 bases removed from V and 1 base from J, the gap between germline ends came to 14 bases.

In its sample, this clonotype was seen many times. This CDR3 reads CASSYWSGTKYNEQFF. The CDR3 DNA is TGTGCCAGCAGTTACTGGTCTGGGACAAAGTACAATGAGCAGTTCTTC. The chain recombines TRBV6-2 or TRBV6-3 with TRBJ2-1; a weak D match, TRBD1 (6 bases). Germline assignment: CDR1 MNHEY and CDR2 SVGEGT. CDR3 length equals 16 residues. The V gene lost 1 base and the J gene lost 4 bases, with 14 bases spanning the gap.

This clonotype was picked up a small number of times. This rearrangement joins TRBV5-5 to TRBJ1-2; D ambiguous. CDR3 length equals 12 residues. Trimming pared 4 bases from V and 8 bases from J, leaving 12 bases between. Germline V gene sequence: CDR1 SGHKS, CDR2 YYEKEE (reference sequence). The CDR3 DNA follows: TGTGCCAGCAGCCCCACGCGGGAGGGCTACACCTTC. Translation: CASSPTREGYTF.

The chain uses TRBV4-2 and TRBJ2-2; D not certain. V lost 3 bases and J lost 4, with 24 bases in between. CDR3 length: 19 residues. Germline V CDR1 and CDR2: LGHNA, YNFKEQ. CDR3 in amino acids: CASSHEGRFTLGSTGELFF. CDR3 nucleotide sequence: TGTGCCAGCAGCCATGAAGGTCGGTTTACACTCGGAAGCACCGGGGAGCTGTTTTTT.

The sample holds a few counts of this clonotype. The V and J genes are TRBV12-3 or TRBV12-4 and TRBJ2-3; a possible D gene is TRBD1 (6 bases). CDR3 length: 14 amino acids. Trimming pared 3 bases from V and 6 bases from J, leaving 13 bases between. DNA of the CDR3: TGTGCCAGCAGTTTTTTTGGGGGCGGGGATACGCAGTATTTT. Its protein product is CASSFFGGGDTQYF.

This clonotype has only a few counts. This chain links TRBV5-5 with TRBJ2-5; D remains ambiguous. This CDR3 region has 14 residues. V gave up 4 bases and J gave up 5 bases, with 15 bases separating them. CDR1 and CDR2 (germline): SGHKS, YYEKEE (reference sequence). CDR3 sequence (DNA): TGTGCCAGCAGCGCCCGTGGGCAAGTGGAGACCCAGTACTTC. It specifies CASSARGQVETQYF.

V gene TRBV5-1 combines with J gene TRBJ2-5; unclear D gene. Germline-derived CDR1 and CDR2 are SGHRS and YFSETQ. This CDR3 spans 16 amino acids. The germline V and J ends were trimmed by 0 bases and 5 bases, with 17 bases remaining between them. In nucleotides, the CDR3 is TGCGCCAGCAGCTTGGGACTGTCGGTGGTAGGTGAGACCCAGTACTTC. It encodes CASSLGLSVVGETQYF.

The rearrangement joins TRBV28 to TRBJ2-1, with 10 bases identical to TRBD2. Germline CDR1 is MDHEN and CDR2 is SYDVKM. The CDR3 sequence is 20 residues long. The V segment lost 6 bases and the J segment 4 bases; nucleotides outside the gene matches: 21. CDR3 region: CASSKNLVAGGLYLYNEQFF. In DNA form, the CDR3 reads TGTGCCAGCAGCAAAAACCTGGTAGCGGGGGGACTTTATTTATACAATGAGCAGTTCTTC.